This paragraph reports one T cell receptor beta chain. The antigen remains undetermined. Every patient had mismatch repair deficiency by PCR or immunohistochemistry. A few pembrolizumab responders had their TCRs sequenced. The data are from a study of PD-1 blockade in mismatch repair-deficient tumors. Study-wide context: Patients had approximately 13 mismatch repair-deficient cancer types, all previously treated and progressing.

Trimming pared 0 bases from V and 6 bases from J, leaving 12 bases between. CDR1 is GTSNPN, CDR2 SVGIG, per germline (reference sequence). The CDR3 sequence is 14 residues long. General study findings and limits: Rapid post-treatment expansion, then contraction, generally preceding radiologic response, marked tumor-resident clones.

Only in-frame clones appear in the TCRdb table, and some are missing; sequencing was by immunoSEQ multiplex PCR. The table includes about 79,000 clones, more than 80% detected once. The rearrangement links TRBV30 to TRBJ1-5; D unclear. The sample consisted of peripheral blood, taken 44 weeks after starting pembrolizumab. The sequence derives from an adult with mismatch repair-deficient cancer. CDR3 DNA sequence: TGTGCCTGGAGTGTAAGCAGGATTTTTCAGCCCCAGCATTTT. It yields the protein CAWSVSRIFQPQHF.